Sequencing of this T cell receptor beta chain was carried out in a study of blood T cells in healthy people across ages. A second 7 to 11 cycle PCR used barcoded and J-beta primers. MiXCR, applied by TCRdb to the 5' RACE reads, yields one record per CDR3 protein. The data show approximately 800,000 distinct CDR3 sequences, with 35% to 40% seen just once and 10% to 15% held by the top ten. Broader study findings: Estimates drawn from one million T cells were deemed to understate diversity.

The V gene lost 4 bases and the J gene lost 3 bases, with 10 bases spanning the gap. The CDR3 is 14 residues long. The germline V gene has CDR1 LGHDT and CDR2 YNNKEL (reference sequence). This clonotype was counted only a few times. Its antigen is undetermined. The receptor was derived from a man younger than 35 in good health. Sequencing input: blood. The chain uses TRBV3-1 and TRBJ2-1; perhaps D is TRBD1 or TRBD2 (5 bases each). The CDR3 sequence: CASSRGDDYNEQFF. CDR3 DNA sequence: TGTGCCAGCAGCCGAGGGGACGACTACAATGAGCAGTTCTTC.